These T cell receptor beta chains were read from a single sample in a study of CD8+ T cells in alopecia areata. Repertoires were generated with immunoSEQ multiplex PCR, while TCRdb's copy carries only in-frame clones and drops some. The data show about 140,000 clones, about 60% seen once. Sequenced here: CD4+ T cells sorted from blood, sampled at week 0. The receptors here all came from a human donor with alopecia areata. CDR3s include the opening cysteine and the closing phenylalanine or tryptophan. The D gene is left open where the match is weak. Clone sizes are given selectively: once, few, many, or a class where the clone is expanded.

clone_size d_call cdr3_length j_call v_call cdr3_aa cdr3_nt
NA NA 14 TRBJ2-3 TRBV5-4 CASSLGHFTDTQYF TGTGCCAGCAGCTTGGGACACTTCACAGATACGCAGTATTTT
NA NA 13 TRBJ1-1 TRBV4-2 CASSPRANTEAFF TGTGCCAGCAGCCCCCGGGCCAACACTGAAGCTTTCTTT
NA NA 12 TRBJ1-1 TRBV4-2 CASSLGNTEAFF TGTGCCAGCAGCCTAGGGAACACTGAAGCTTTCTTT
NA NA 10 TRBJ2-4 TRBV29-1 CSVGENIQYF TGCAGCGTTGGTGAAAACATTCAGTACTTC
once NA 11 TRBJ2-5 TRBV6-6 CASSRVETQYF TGTGCCAGCAGTAGGGTAGAGACCCAGTACTTC
few TRBD2 14 TRBJ2-1 TRBV30 CAWSVAGNNNEQFF TGTGCCTGGAGTGTAGCGGGGAATAATAATGAGCAGTTCTTC
NA NA 14 TRBJ2-2 TRBV29-1 CSVRVLETTGELFF TGCAGCGTTCGGGTCTTGGAAACCACCGGGGAGCTGTTTTTT
NA NA 13 TRBJ2-7 TRBV6-5 CASSYWDPLEQYF TGTGCCAGCAGTTACTGGGACCCTCTCGAGCAGTACTTC
once NA 14 TRBJ2-7 TRBV5-1 CASSPPGNPYEQYF TGCGCCAGCAGCCCGCCAGGAAACCCCTACGAGCAGTACTTC
few NA 18 TRBJ2-3 TRBV21-1 CASSKFHPTSGGAYTQYF TGTGCCAGCAGCAAATTCCACCCAACTAGCGGGGGGGCCTATACGCAGTATTTT
few TRBD1 18 TRBJ2-6 TRBV10-3 CAISERDRGVSGANVLTF TGTGCCATCAGTGAGCGGGACAGGGGTGTCTCTGGGGCCAACGTCCTGACTTTC
NA TRBD1 15 TRBJ2-7 TRBV27 CASRATGTGSYEQYF TGTGCCAGCAGGGCGACCGGGACAGGTTCTTACGAGCAGTACTTC
few TRBD1 13 TRBJ2-1 TRBV6-5 CASSQTGFNEQFF TGTGCCAGCAGTCAGACAGGGTTCAATGAGCAGTTCTTC
few TRBD1 17 TRBJ1-1 TRBV7-9 CASSPHPGQGLRTEAFF TGTGCCAGCAGCCCCCACCCTGGACAGGGATTGAGGACTGAAGCTTTCTTT
few NA 17 TRBJ2-5 TRBV29-1 CSVEGDTTGHSQETQYF TGCAGCGTTGAAGGGGATACCACCGGACATAGCCAAGAGACCCAGTACTTC
NA NA 13 TRBJ1-6 TRBV30 CAWSPSGNSPLHF TGTGCCTGGAGTCCGAGCGGTAATTCACCCCTCCACTTT
NA NA 14 TRBJ2-5 TRBV7-2 CASSFGLTQETQYF TGTGCCAGCAGCTTTGGACTCACACAAGAGACCCAGTACTTC
NA TRBD1 14 TRBJ1-6 TRBV5-1 CASSPGTGNSPLHF TGCGCCAGCAGCCCCGGGACAGGGAATTCACCCCTCCACTTT
NA TRBD2 14 TRBJ2-5 TRBV5-1 CASRSGGAKETQYF TGCGCCAGCAGGAGCGGGGGGGCCAAAGAGACCCAGTACTTC
NA NA 13 TRBJ1-1 TRBV29-1 CSVAREENTEAFF TGCAGCGTTGCGCGGGAGGAGAACACTGAAGCTTTCTTT
NA TRBD1 15 TRBJ2-5 TRBV6-1 CASSGGTGVSETQYF TGTGCCAGCAGTGGGGGGACAGGGGTCTCAGAGACCCAGTACTTC
few NA 14 TRBJ1-3 TRBV9 CASSVGQAARTIYF TGTGCCAGCAGCGTGGGGCAGGCCGCCCGCACCATATATTTT
NA TRBD1 16 TRBJ2-3 TRBV12-5 CASGLVTGGFADTQYF TGTGCTAGTGGTTTGGTAACAGGGGGCTTCGCAGATACGCAGTATTTT
NA NA 13 TRBJ1-5 TRBV6-4 CASNRAAVTAQHF TGTGCCAGCAATCGCGCGGCGGTTACAGCCCAGCATTTT
NA NA 15 TRBJ2-1 TRBV9 CASSRGLADYNEQFF TGTGCCAGCTCCAGGGGTCTAGCGGACTACAATGAGCAGTTCTTC
few NA 16 TRBJ2-5 TRBV5-1 CASSLARDTLQETQYF TGCGCCAGCAGCTTGGCCCGGGACACCCTCCAAGAGACCCAGTACTTC
NA NA 13 TRBJ1-1 TRBV30 CAWRGGAKSEAFF TGTGCCTGGAGAGGAGGGGCAAAGTCTGAAGCTTTCTTT
once NA 17 TRBJ2-3 TRBV4-1 CASSQDRGAGDPNTQYF TGCGCCAGCAGCCAAGATCGCGGGGCCGGGGATCCGAATACGCAGTATTTT
NA TRBD1 13 TRBJ1-2 TRBV30 CAWTGQTGDGYTF TGTGCCTGGACCGGACAGACAGGGGACGGCTACACCTTC
NA TRBD2 15 TRBJ2-7 TRBV6-6 CASSYPAGGLYEQYF TGTGCCAGCAGTTACCCAGCGGGGGGTCTCTACGAGCAGTACTTC
NA TRBD1 17 TRBJ1-6 TRBV5-6 CASSLRSGQGDNSPLHF TGTGCCAGCAGCTTGAGGTCCGGACAGGGCGACAATTCACCCCTCCACTTT
NA NA 11 TRBJ2-1 TRBV29-1 CSVSTLYEQFF TGCAGCGTGTCGACTCTATACGAGCAGTTCTTC
NA NA 15 TRBJ1-2 TRBV4-2 CASSQDRGQGYGYTF TGTGCCAGCAGCCAAGATCGCGGGCAGGGGTATGGCTACACCTTC
NA TRBD2 15 TRBJ2-5 TRBV7-9 CASSLVEGLAVTQYF TGTGCCAGCAGCTTAGTTGAAGGACTAGCTGTGACCCAGTACTTC
NA TRBD1 13 TRBJ2-7 TRBV30 CAWNQQGGHEQYF TGTGCCTGGAACCAACAGGGGGGTCACGAGCAGTACTTC
NA NA 9 TRBJ2-1 TRBV2 CASGDEQFF TGTGCCAGCGGTGATGAGCAGTTCTTC
NA NA 15 TRBJ1-4 TRBV30 CAWSAGVTTNEKLFF TGTGCCTGGAGTGCCGGAGTCACAACTAATGAAAAACTGTTTTTT
NA TRBD1 15 TRBJ1-1 TRBV29-1 CSVARGSGQTSGAFF TGCAGCGTCGCGAGGGGATCGGGACAGACCTCTGGAGCTTTCTTT
NA TRBD1 17 TRBJ2-5 TRBV7-2 CASSSLPGQGSWETQYF TGTGCCAGCAGCTCCCTCCCGGGACAGGGGAGCTGGGAGACCCAGTACTTC
NA NA 15 TRBJ1-1 TRBV7-8 CASSLEGRVITEAFF TGTGCCAGCAGCTTAGAGGGCAGGGTTATCACTGAAGCTTTCTTT
NA TRBD1 15 TRBJ1-4 TRBV6-6 CASSSGTGLNEKLFF TGTGCCAGCAGTTCCGGGACAGGGCTTAATGAAAAACTGTTTTTT
NA TRBD1 15 TRBJ2-7 TRBV7-9 CASSWGQGSRPEQYF TGTGCCAGCAGCTGGGGACAGGGGTCGCGACCCGAGCAGTACTTC
many NA 12 TRBJ2-3 TRBV7-2 CASPGDRATQYF TGTGCCAGCCCCGGGGATCGGGCTACGCAGTATTTT
few TRBD2 18 TRBJ2-3 TRBV4-3 CASSQETARGGSTDTQYF TGCGCCAGCAGCCAAGAGACTGCACGGGGGGGAAGCACAGATACGCAGTATTTT
NA NA 13 TRBJ2-5 TRBV30 CAWNSGDQETQYF TGTGCCTGGAACTCCGGGGACCAAGAGACCCAGTACTTC
NA NA 16 TRBJ2-7 TRBV4-3 CASSQDSQSPSYEQYF TGCGCCAGCAGCCAAGATAGCCAGAGTCCCTCCTACGAGCAGTACTTC
NA NA 13 TRBJ1-3 TRBV29-1 CSVEVLGGNTIYF TGCAGCGTGGAGGTCCTGGGGGGAAACACCATATATTTT
once NA 13 TRBJ2-5 TRBV2 CASTREPQETQYF TGTGCCAGCACCAGGGAACCACAAGAGACCCAGTACTTC
NA NA 15 TRBJ2-3 TRBV4-1 CASSQDFRGEDTQYF TGCGCCAGCAGCCAAGATTTTCGAGGGGAAGATACGCAGTATTTT
NA NA 13 TRBJ2-7 TRBV11-2 CASGSGGGYEQYF TGTGCCAGCGGGTCCGGGGGCGGGTACGAGCAGTACTTC
NA NA 12 TRBJ1-2 TRBV6-5 CASSTPGISYTF TGTGCCAGCAGTACACCGGGTATAAGCTACACCTTC
NA NA 15 TRBJ2-3 TRBV4-2 CASSQAAARTDTQYF TGTGCCAGCAGCCAAGCAGCAGCTAGAACAGATACGCAGTATTTT
NA NA 15 TRBJ2-5 TRBV29-1 CSVDLPPGGGETQYF TGCAGCGTTGACCTACCTCCCGGGGGCGGGGAGACCCAGTACTTC
NA TRBD2 12 TRBJ2-3 TRBV2 CASSGSGGGQYF TGTGCCAGCAGTGGGAGCGGGGGAGGGCAGTATTTT
few TRBD2 15 TRBJ2-5 TRBV19 CASSIRASGEETQYF TGTGCCAGTAGTATTCGGGCTAGCGGGGAAGAGACCCAGTACTTC